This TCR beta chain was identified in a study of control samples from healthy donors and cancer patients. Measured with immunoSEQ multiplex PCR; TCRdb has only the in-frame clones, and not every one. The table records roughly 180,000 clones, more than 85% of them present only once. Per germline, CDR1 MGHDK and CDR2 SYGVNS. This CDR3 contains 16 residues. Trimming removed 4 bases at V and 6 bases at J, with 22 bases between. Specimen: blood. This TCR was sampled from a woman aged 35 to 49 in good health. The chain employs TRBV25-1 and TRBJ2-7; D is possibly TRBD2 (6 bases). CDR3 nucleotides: TGTGCCAGCAGTGTCACCGGGGACTTTAGGGCTCCCGAGCAGTACTTC. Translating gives CASSVTGDFRAPEQYF.